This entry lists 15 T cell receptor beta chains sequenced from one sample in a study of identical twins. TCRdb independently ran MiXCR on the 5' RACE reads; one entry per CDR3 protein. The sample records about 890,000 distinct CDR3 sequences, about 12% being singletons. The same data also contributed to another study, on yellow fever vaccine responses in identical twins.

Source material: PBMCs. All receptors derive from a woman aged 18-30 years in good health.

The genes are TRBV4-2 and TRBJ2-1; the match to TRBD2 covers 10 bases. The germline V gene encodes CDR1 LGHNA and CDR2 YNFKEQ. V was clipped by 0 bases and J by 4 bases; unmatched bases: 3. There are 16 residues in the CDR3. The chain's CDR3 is CASSQEGTSAYNEQFF. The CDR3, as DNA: TGTGCCAGCAGCCAAGAGGGGACTAGCGCTTACAATGAGCAGTTCTTC.

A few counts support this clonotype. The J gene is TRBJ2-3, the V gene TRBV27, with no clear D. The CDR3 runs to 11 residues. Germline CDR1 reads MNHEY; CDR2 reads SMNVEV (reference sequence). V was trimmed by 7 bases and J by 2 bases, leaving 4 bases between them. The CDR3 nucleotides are TGTGCCAGCATGGACACAGATACGCAGTATTTT. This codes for CASMDTDTQYF.

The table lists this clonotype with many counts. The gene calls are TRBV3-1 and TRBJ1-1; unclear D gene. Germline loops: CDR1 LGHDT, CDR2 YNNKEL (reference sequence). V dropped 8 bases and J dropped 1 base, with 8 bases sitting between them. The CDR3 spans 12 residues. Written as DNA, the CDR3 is TGTGCCAGCGGGAAGGGGAACACTGAAGCTTTCTTT. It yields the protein CASGKGNTEAFF.

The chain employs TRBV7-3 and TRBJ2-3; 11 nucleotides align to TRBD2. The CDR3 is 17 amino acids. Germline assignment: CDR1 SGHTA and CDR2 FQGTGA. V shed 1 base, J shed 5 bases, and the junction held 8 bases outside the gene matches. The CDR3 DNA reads TGTGCCAGCAGCTTAATGGGGACTAGCGGCTTGGGAGATACGCAGTATTTT. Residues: CASSLMGTSGLGDTQYF.

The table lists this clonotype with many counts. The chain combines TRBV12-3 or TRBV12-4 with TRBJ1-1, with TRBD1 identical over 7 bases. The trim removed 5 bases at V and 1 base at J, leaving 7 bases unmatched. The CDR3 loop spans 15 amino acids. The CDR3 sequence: CASSPGGFGNTEAFF. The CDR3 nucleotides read TGTGCCAGCAGTCCAGGGGGATTTGGGAACACTGAAGCTTTCTTT.

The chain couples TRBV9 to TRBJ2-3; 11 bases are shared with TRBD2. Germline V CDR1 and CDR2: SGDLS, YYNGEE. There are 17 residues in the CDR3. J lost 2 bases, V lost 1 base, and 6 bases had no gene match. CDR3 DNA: TGTGCCAGCAGCGTATTCGGGACTAGCGGTAACACAGATACGCAGTATTTT. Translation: CASSVFGTSGNTDTQYF. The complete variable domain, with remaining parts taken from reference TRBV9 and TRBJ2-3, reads DSGVTQTPKHLITATGQRVTLRCSPRSGDLSVYWYQQSLDQGLQFLIQYYNGEERAKGNILERFSAQQFPDLHSELNLSSLELGDSALYFCASSVFGTSGNTDTQYFGPGTRLTVL.

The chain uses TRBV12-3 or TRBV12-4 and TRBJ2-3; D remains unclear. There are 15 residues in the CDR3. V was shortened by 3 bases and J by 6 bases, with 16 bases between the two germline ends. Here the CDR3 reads CASSFDGRVGDTQYF. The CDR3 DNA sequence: TGTGCCAGCAGTTTCGATGGTCGGGTTGGGGATACGCAGTATTTT.

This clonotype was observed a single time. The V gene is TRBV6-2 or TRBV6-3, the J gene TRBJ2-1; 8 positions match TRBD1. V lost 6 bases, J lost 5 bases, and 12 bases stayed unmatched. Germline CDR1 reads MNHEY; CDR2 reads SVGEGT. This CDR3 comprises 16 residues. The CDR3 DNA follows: TGTGCCAGCAGAATTCCCGACAGGGGATTAAACAATGAGCAGTTCTTC. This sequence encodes CASRIPDRGLNNEQFF.

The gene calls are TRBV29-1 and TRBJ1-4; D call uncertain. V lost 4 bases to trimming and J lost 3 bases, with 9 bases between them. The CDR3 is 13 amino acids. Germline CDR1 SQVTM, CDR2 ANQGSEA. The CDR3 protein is CSVVNGPNEKLFF. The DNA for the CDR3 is TGCAGCGTTGTAAATGGACCTAATGAAAAACTGTTTTTT.

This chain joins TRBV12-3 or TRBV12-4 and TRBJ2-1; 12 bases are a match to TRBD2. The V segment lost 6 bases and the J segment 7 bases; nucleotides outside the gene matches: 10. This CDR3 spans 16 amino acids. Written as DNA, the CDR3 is TGTGCCAGCAGACCTCCTGGACTAGCGGGAATTAATGAGCAGTTCTTC. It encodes CASRPPGLAGINEQFF.

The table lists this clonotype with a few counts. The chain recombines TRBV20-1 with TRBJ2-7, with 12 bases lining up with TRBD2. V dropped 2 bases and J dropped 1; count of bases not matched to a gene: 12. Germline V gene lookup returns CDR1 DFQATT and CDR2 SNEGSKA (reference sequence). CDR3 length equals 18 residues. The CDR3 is CSARHKGLAGFVSYEQYF. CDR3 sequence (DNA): TGCAGTGCTAGACACAAAGGACTAGCGGGATTTGTTTCCTACGAGCAGTACTTC.

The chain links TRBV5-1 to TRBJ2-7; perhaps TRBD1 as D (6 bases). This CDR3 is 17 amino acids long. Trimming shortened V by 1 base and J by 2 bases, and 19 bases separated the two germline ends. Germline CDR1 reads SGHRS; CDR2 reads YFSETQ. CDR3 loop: CASSLTPGHLLTYEQYF. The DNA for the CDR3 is TGCGCCAGCAGCTTGACCCCGGGACACCTCCTGACCTACGAGCAGTACTTC.

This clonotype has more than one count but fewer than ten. The CDR3 sequence is CASSLWDRGYEQYF. In DNA form, the CDR3 reads TGTGCCAGCAGTTTATGGGACAGGGGATACGAGCAGTACTTC. V usage is TRBV27 and J usage is TRBJ2-7; TRBD1 agrees at 10 bases. The V segment lost 1 base and the J segment 4 bases; nucleotides outside the gene matches: 1. Germline CDR1 and CDR2: MNHEY and SMNVEV (reference sequence). The CDR3 sequence is 14 residues long.

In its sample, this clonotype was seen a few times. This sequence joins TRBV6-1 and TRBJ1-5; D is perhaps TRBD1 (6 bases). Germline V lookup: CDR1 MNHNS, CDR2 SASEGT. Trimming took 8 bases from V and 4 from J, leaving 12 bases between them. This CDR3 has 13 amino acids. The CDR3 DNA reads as TGTGCCAGCTCAGGGACACTGAATCAGCCCCAGCATTTT. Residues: CASSGTLNQPQHF.

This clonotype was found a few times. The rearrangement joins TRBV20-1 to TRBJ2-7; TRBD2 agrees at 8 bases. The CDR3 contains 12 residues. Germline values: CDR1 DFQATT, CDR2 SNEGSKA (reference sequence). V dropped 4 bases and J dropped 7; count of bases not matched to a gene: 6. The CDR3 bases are TGCAGTGCTAACCGGGAGGGGAGGGAGCAGTACGTC. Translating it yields CSANREGREQYV.